This TCR beta chain was documented in a study of shared clonotypes between healthy human individuals. Regarding the study as a whole: Generally, naive subsets (rather than memory subsets) showed larger estimated richness. All-four-donor shared clonotypes had higher generation probabilities than non-shared clonotypes did.

This clone was counted once. Its antigen is unknown. Per germline, CDR1 SNHLY and CDR2 FYNNEI. The V and J ends lost 3 bases and 3 bases respectively, with 14 bases between them. The CDR3 length is 15 residues. The data were produced by immunoSEQ multiplex PCR, yet TCRdb's version contains in-frame clones alone and is incomplete. The sample has some 1,400,000 clones; over 95% are singletons. Sequenced: naive CD4+ T cells sorted from blood. Stated subset: CD45RA+ positively selected. The chain recombines TRBV2 with TRBJ1-2, with D unresolved. The sequence was obtained from a man aged 30 to 45 in good health. CDR3 nucleotides: TGTGCCAGCAGTGAGATCGGGATAAAACACTATGGCTACACCTTC. Amino acid sequence: CASSEIGIKHYGYTF.